The 20 T cell receptor beta chains reported below all come from one sample, sequenced in a study of cytomegalovirus exposure and HLA in healthy donors. The PCR ran on 60 Vbeta and 13 Jbeta primers. Assay used: immunoSEQ multiplex PCR; TCRdb lists only in-frame clones, some missing. The profile shows some 98,000 clones, roughly 76% of them singletons. The sequenced sample was PBMCs. Receptors were obtained from a man aged 45-65 years in good health and CMV-seronegative.

The rearrangement links TRBV7-9 to TRBJ2-3; a weak D match, TRBD1 (6 bases). Per germline, CDR1 SEHNR and CDR2 FQNEAQ (reference sequence). Trimming left V 6 bases short and J 6 bases short, with 13 bases between. The CDR3 length is 13 residues. CDR3 DNA sequence: TGTGCCAGCAGTCAGAACAGGGATGATACGCAGTATTTT. The encoded protein is CASSQNRDDTQYF.

The genes are TRBV7-2 and TRBJ1-6; TRBD1 aligns across 7 bases. The CDR3 covers 16 residues. The germline CDR1 and CDR2 sequences are SGHTA and FQGNSA. The trim removed 3 bases at V and 5 bases at J, leaving 7 bases unmatched. The CDR3 sequence is CASSFRDRPNNSPLHF. In DNA, the CDR3 is TGTGCCAGCAGCTTCAGGGACAGACCTAATAATTCACCCCTCCACTTT.

The chain combines TRBV6-1 with TRBJ1-2, with 8 bases that match TRBD1. The CDR3 has 18 amino acids. The germline CDR1 and CDR2 sequences are MNHNS and SASEGT. With 3 bases clipped from V and 8 bases from J, the junction kept 20 bases outside the gene matches. CDR3 in amino acids: CASSEMITADRVGRGYTF. In DNA, the CDR3 is TGTGCCAGCAGTGAGATGATTACTGCGGACAGGGTGGGGCGAGGCTACACCTTC.

Only a few counts were recorded for this clone. The chain carries TRBV7-6 and TRBJ1-1, with a weak D call TRBD1 (5 bases). The V gene's germline CDR1 is SGHVS and CDR2 FNYEAQ. V lost 3 bases, J lost 5 bases, and 13 bases lay in between. CDR3 length equals 14 residues. CDR3 sequence reads: CASSLSQGETEAFF. As DNA, the CDR3 is TGTGCCAGCAGCTTGTCCCAGGGTGAAACTGAAGCTTTCTTT. The full variable domain, with the rest looked up from reference TRBV7-6 and TRBJ1-1, is GAGVSQSPRYKVTKRGQDVALRCDPISGHVSLYWYRQALGQGPEFLTYFNYEAQQDKSGLPNDRFSAERPEGSISTLTIQRTEQRDSAMYRCASSLSQGETEAFFGQGTRLTVV.

The CDR3 region has the DNA TGCGCCAGCAGCTCCGACTACCGAAACACCATATATTTT. Its translation: CASSSDYRNTIYF. The gene calls are TRBV5-1 and TRBJ1-3; unclear D gene. The CDR3 is 13 residues long. V lost 3 bases to trimming and J lost 5 bases, with 9 bases between them. Germline values: CDR1 SGHRS, CDR2 YFSETQ.

J is TRBJ2-7 and V is TRBV7-9; no definite D call. In germline, CDR1 is SEHNR, CDR2 FQNEAQ (reference sequence). Trimming took off 1 base at V and 12 bases at J, with 13 bases between the two ends. CDR3 size: 12 residues. CDR3 sequence reads: CASSLVIDVRYF. CDR3 coding DNA: TGTGCCAGCAGCTTAGTCATCGATGTGCGGTACTTC. The full variable domain, rest sourced from reference TRBV7-9 and TRBJ2-7, is DTGVSQNPRHKITKRGQNVTFRCDPISEHNRLYWYRQTLGQGPEFLTYFQNEAQLEKSRLLSDRFSAERPKGSFSTLEIQRTEQGDSAMYLCASSLVIDVRYFGPGTRLTVT.

The gene calls are TRBV20-1 and TRBJ1-2; no definite D call. CDR3 length: 11 amino acids. CDR1 and CDR2 (germline): DFQATT, SNEGSKA (reference sequence). The ends were cut back, 6 bases at V and 2 bases at J, with 7 bases in the middle. The CDR3 is CSASRNYGYTF. The CDR3 bases are TGCAGTGCGTCCAGAAACTATGGCTACACCTTC.

In this sample, this clone turned up a few times. V and J are TRBV28 and TRBJ2-2; D is unresolved. V gave up 5 bases and J gave up 4 bases, with 11 bases separating them. This CDR3 region has 14 residues. Per the germline V gene, CDR1 is MDHEN and CDR2 is SYDVKM. The DNA for the CDR3 is TGTGCCAGCAGTACTCGGTGGTCCACCGGGGAGCTGTTTTTT. Its translation is CASSTRWSTGELFF.

V is TRBV7-2 and J is TRBJ2-2; 8 nucleotides agree with TRBD2. Germline V gene lookup returns CDR1 SGHTA and CDR2 FQGNSA. The trim removed 10 bases at V and 2 bases at J, leaving 6 bases unmatched. The length of the CDR3 is 14 residues. CDR3 residues: CAISGGANTGELFF. CDR3 DNA: TGTGCCATCTCGGGGGGGGCCAACACCGGGGAGCTGTTTTTT.

This clone has a single count. The rearrangement joins TRBV28 to TRBJ2-7; weak D call: TRBD1 (6 bases). The CDR3 totals 14 residues. Germline CDR1 is MDHEN and CDR2 is SYDVKM. V was trimmed by 6 bases and J by 2 bases, leaving 14 bases between them. For the CDR3, the DNA is TGTGCCAGCAGGGCCGGGACACCTACCTACGAGCAGTACTTC. Translated, it gives CASRAGTPTYEQYF.

V gene TRBV7-9 combines with J gene TRBJ1-4; D gene unclear. V was clipped by 5 bases and J by 8 bases, with 15 bases between them. The CDR3 is 14 amino acids. Per germline, CDR1 SEHNR and CDR2 FQNEAQ (reference sequence). The DNA for the CDR3 is TGTGCCAGCAGCCCCCGAGGGAGTGGGGAAAAACTGTTTTTT. This encodes CASSPRGSGEKLFF.

This chain joins TRBV7-9 and TRBJ2-7, with D perhaps matching TRBD1 (6 bases). Germline V gene lookup returns CDR1 SEHNR and CDR2 FQNEAQ (reference sequence). CDR3 length equals 14 residues. The ends were cut back, 1 base at V and 0 bases at J, with 7 bases in the middle. Here the CDR3 DNA reads TGTGCCAGCAGCTTAGGACAGGCCTCCTACGAGCAGTACTTC. It is translated as CASSLGQASYEQYF.

The genes are TRBV27 and TRBJ2-7, with a weak D call TRBD2 (5 bases). V dropped 6 bases and J dropped 6 bases, with 18 bases sitting between them. CDR1 MNHEY and CDR2 SMNVEV come from the germline V gene (reference sequence). The CDR3 totals 14 residues. The chain's CDR3 is CASSAGPRSSEQYF. The CDR3 DNA is TGTGCCAGCAGCGCGGGCCCCCGGTCGAGCGAGCAGTACTTC.

The chain links TRBV4-1 to TRBJ2-5; 9 bases map to TRBD2. V lost 1 base to trimming and J lost 5 bases; unmatched junction nucleotides: 17. Germline CDR1 and CDR2: MGHRA and YSYEKL. CDR3 length: 19 residues. CDR3 in amino acids: CASSQVVALAGSPRETQYF. CDR3 DNA sequence: TGCGCCAGCAGCCAAGTGGTAGCACTAGCGGGTAGCCCCAGGGAGACCCAGTACTTC.

The chain is built from TRBV10-1 and TRBJ2-6; 7 bases agree with TRBD1. This CDR3 is built from 18 residues. The V segment lost 7 bases and the J segment 0 bases; nucleotides outside the gene matches: 12. Germline assignment: CDR1 WNHNN and CDR2 SYGVQD (reference sequence). In DNA form, the CDR3 reads TGCGCCAGCACTGATGGACAGGACCTCAACTCTGGGGCCAACGTCCTGACTTTC. Encoded protein: CASTDGQDLNSGANVLTF.

The rearrangement uses TRBV12-2 and TRBJ2-3; the table's TRBD1 call for D was not verified on the DNA. TRBV12-2 is classified as a pseudogene. The CDR3 extends over 16 amino acids. The CDR3 DNA reads TGTGCAAGTCGCTTCTACGGGACAGCCAGCACAGATACGCAGTATTTT. This translates into CASRFYGTASTDTQYF.

The chain joins TRBV6-1 to TRBJ2-6; D gene unclear. Trimming shortened V by 4 bases and J by 2 bases, and 3 bases separated the two germline ends. CDR1 MNHNS and CDR2 SASEGT come from the germline V gene. The CDR3 length is 13 residues. The CDR3 nucleotides are TGTGCCAGCAGTGCCACTGGGGCCAACGTCCTGACTTTC. Amino acids: CASSATGANVLTF.

This CDR3 is CASSDDRGLGTEAFF. The CDR3 nucleotides are TGTGCCAGCAGTGACGACAGGGGGCTCGGCACTGAAGCTTTCTTT. The chain combines TRBV27 with TRBJ1-1; 10 nucleotides agree with TRBD1. Unmatched junction bases numbered 7, after V lost 5 bases and J lost 4 bases. Germline V gives CDR1 MNHEY, CDR2 SMNVEV (reference sequence). The CDR3 consists of 15 residues.

V gene TRBV5-5 combines with J gene TRBJ1-2; perhaps TRBD1 as D (5 bases). Trimming took 3 bases from V and 3 from J, leaving 15 bases between them. The length of the CDR3 is 15 residues. Per germline, CDR1 SGHKS and CDR2 YYEKEE (reference sequence). CDR3 sequence: CASSSRYGHDYGYTF. CDR3 sequence (DNA): TGTGCCAGCAGCTCGCGATATGGACACGACTATGGCTACACCTTC.

The chain employs TRBV6-6 and TRBJ2-7; tentative D call: TRBD2 (6 bases). With 2 bases removed from V and 7 bases from J, the gap between germline ends came to 12 bases. CDR1 and CDR2 (germline): MNHNY, SVGAGI (reference sequence). CDR3 length equals 13 residues. The chain's CDR3 is CASSYGAGFEQYF. The CDR3 region has the DNA TGTGCCAGCAGTTACGGCGCGGGGTTTGAGCAGTACTTC.